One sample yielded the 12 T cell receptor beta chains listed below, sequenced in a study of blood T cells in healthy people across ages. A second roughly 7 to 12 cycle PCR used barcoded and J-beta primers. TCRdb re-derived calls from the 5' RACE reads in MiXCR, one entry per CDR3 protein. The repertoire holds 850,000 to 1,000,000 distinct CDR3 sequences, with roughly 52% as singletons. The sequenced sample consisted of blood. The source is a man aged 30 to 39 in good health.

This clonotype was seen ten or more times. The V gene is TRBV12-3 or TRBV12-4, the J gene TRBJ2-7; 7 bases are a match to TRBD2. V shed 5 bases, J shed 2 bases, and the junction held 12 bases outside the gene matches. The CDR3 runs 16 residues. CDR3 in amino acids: CASSPLWSGVTYEQYF. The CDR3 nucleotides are TGTGCCAGCAGTCCCCTTTGGAGCGGGGTAACCTACGAGCAGTACTTC.

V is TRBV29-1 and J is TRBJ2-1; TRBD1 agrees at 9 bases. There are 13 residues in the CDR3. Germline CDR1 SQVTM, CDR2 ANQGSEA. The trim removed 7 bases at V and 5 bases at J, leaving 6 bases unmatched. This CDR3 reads CSAGTGRNNEQFF. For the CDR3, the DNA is TGCAGCGCCGGGACAGGGCGAAACAATGAGCAGTTCTTC.

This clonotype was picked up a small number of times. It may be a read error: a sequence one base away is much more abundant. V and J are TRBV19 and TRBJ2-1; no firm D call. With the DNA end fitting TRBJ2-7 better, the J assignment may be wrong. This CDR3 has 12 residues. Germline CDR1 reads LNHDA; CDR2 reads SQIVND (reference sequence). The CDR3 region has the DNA TGTGCCAGCCCCCGCGCCTACAATGAGCAGTACTTC. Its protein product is CASPRAYNEQYF.

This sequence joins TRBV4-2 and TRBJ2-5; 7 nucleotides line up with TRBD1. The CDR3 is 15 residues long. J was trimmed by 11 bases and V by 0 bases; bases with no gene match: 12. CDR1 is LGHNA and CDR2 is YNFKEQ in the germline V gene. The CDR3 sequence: CASSQDQDRFEEQYF. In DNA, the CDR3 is TGTGCCAGCAGCCAAGACCAGGACAGGTTCGAAGAGCAGTACTTC.

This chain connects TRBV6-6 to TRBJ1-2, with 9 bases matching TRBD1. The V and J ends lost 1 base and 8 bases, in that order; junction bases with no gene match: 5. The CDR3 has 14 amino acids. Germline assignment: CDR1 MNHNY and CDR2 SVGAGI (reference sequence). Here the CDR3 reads CASSYFTGGRGYTF. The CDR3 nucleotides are TGTGCCAGCAGTTACTTCACAGGGGGCCGGGGCTACACCTTC.

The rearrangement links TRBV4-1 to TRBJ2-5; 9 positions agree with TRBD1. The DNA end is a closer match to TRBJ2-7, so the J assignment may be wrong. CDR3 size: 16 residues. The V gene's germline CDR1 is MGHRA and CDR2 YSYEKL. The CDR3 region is CASSLYQDRGMYEQYF. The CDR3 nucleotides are TGCGCCAGCAGCCTTTACCAGGACAGGGGAATGTACGAGCAGTACTTC.

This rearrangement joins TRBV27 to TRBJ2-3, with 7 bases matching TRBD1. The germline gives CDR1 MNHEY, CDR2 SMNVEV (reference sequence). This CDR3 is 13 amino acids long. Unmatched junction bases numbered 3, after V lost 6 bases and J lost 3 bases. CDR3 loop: CASRTGITDTQYF. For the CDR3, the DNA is TGTGCCAGCAGGACAGGGATTACAGATACGCAGTATTTT.

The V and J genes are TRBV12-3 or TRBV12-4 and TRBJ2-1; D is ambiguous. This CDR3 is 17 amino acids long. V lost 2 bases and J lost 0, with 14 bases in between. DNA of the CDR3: TGTGCCAGCAGTTTAAGGGCTTATACAAGCTCCTACAATGAGCAGTTCTTC. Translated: CASSLRAYTSSYNEQFF.

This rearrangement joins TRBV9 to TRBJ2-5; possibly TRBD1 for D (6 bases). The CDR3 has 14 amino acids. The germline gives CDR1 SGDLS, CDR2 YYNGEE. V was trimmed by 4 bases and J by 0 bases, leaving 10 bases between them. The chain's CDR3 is CASSITGYQETQYF. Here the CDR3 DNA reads TGTGCCAGCAGCATCACAGGGTACCAAGAGACCCAGTACTTC.

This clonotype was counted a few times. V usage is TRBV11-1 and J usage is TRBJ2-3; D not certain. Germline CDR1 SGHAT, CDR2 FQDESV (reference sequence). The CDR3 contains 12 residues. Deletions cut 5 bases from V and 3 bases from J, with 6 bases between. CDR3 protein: CASSPMTDTQYF. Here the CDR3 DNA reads TGTGCCAGCAGCCCAATGACAGATACGCAGTATTTT.

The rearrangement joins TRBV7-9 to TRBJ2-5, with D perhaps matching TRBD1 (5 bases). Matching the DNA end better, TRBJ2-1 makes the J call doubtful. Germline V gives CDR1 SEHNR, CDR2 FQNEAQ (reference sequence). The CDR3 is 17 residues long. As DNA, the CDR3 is TGTGCCAGCAGCAACACCCCAGGGTTATTAAACCAAGAGACCCAGTTCTTC. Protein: CASSNTPGLLNQETQFF.

The CDR3 is CSAREIRTRQETQYF. The CDR3 region has the DNA TGCAGTGCTAGAGAGATCCGGACGAGACAAGAGACCCAGTACTTC. V and J are TRBV20-1 and TRBJ2-5; D gene uncertain. This CDR3 is built from 15 residues. The germline V gene encodes CDR1 DFQATT and CDR2 SNEGSKA (reference sequence). Trimming took off 0 bases at V and 2 bases at J, with 13 bases between the two ends.